The rows below give T cell receptor beta chains drawn from one sample of a study of post-analysis software for immune sequencing data. TCRdb ran MiXCR on the PCR reads and lists one entry per CDR3 protein. In the table there are 400,000 to 500,000 distinct CDR3 sequences, 30% to 40% of which are singletons. Sequencing was carried out using blood. The receptors were gathered from a girl aged 2 to 10 with multiple sclerosis. Both conserved end residues are part of each CDR3. D genes are given only for firm matches. Not all rows give a size; the values are once, few, many and, for expanded clones, a class.

v_call,clone_size,d_call,j_call,cdr3_nt,cdr3_aa
TRBV14,NA,NA,TRBJ2-5,TGTGCCAGCAGCCGAGGGACTCTTCAAGAGACCCAGTACTTC,CASSRGTLQETQYF
TRBV13,few,TRBD1,TRBJ2-1,TGTGCCAGCAGCCCGGACAGGGGCAATTACAATGAGCAGTTCTTC,CASSPDRGNYNEQFF
TRBV2,NA,TRBD2,TRBJ2-3,TGTGCCAGCAGTGAACCCCTAGCGGGAGATACGCAGTATTTT,CASSEPLAGDTQYF
TRBV5-6,NA,TRBD1,TRBJ1-1,TGTGCCAGCAGCTTGACAGGGGGTGGGGAAGCTTTCTTT,CASSLTGGGEAFF
TRBV9,NA,TRBD1,TRBJ1-2,TGTGCCAGCAGCCCAAGCGGGGGCGGGACAGAGTATGACCACACCTTC,CASSPSGGGTEYDHTF
TRBV28,NA,TRBD1,TRBJ2-1,TGTGCCAGCAGTTTACCCCTTATCGGACAGGCGAGCTCCTACAATGAGCAGTTCTTC,CASSLPLIGQASSYNEQFF
TRBV10-3,NA,NA,TRBJ1-5,TGTGCCATCAGTGAGCCCCCCCGGGACGGTCAGCCCCAGCATTTT,CAISEPPRDGQPQHF
TRBV27,medium-sized,NA,TRBJ2-7,TGTGCCAGCAGCCATTCAAGGGGCGAGCAGTACTTC,CASSHSRGEQYF
TRBV12-3/TRBV12-4,few,NA,TRBJ1-5,TGTGCCAGCAGCGTTTCTCATAGCAATCAGCCCCAGCATTTT,CASSVSHSNQPQHF
TRBV28,NA,TRBD1,TRBJ2-7,TGTGCCAGCAATTATGGACAGGGTAGCTACGAGCAGTACTTC,CASNYGQGSYEQYF
TRBV20-1,NA,NA,TRBJ2-6,TGCAGTGCTGGTAGGGGAACTGGGGCCTACGTCCTGACTTTC,CSAGRGTGAYVLTF
TRBV10-3,NA,NA,TRBJ1-4,TGTGCCATCAGTGAGTCGGGCTCCCCGGGCACTAATGAAAAACTGTTTTTT,CAISESGSPGTNEKLFF
TRBV29-1,once,TRBD1,TRBJ1-4,TGCAGCGTCACCGACAGGGGGAACGAAAAACTGTTTTTT,CSVTDRGNEKLFF
TRBV6-1,NA,NA,TRBJ2-5,TGTGCCAGCAGTGCTGGTAGGCATCAAGAGACCCAGTACTTC,CASSAGRHQETQYF
TRBV20-1,few,NA,TRBJ1-2,TGCAGTGCTAGAGATGGACAGACCGCTAACTATGGCTACACCTTC,CSARDGQTANYGYTF
TRBV29-1,NA,NA,TRBJ1-1,TGCAGCGTTCTGGGTACCCTGAACACTGAAGCTTTCTTT,CSVLGTLNTEAFF
TRBV5-1,NA,TRBD1,TRBJ1-5,TGCGCCAGCAGCCCAGGACAGGGATCAGTCGAGCCCCAGCATTTT,CASSPGQGSVEPQHF
TRBV5-6,NA,NA,TRBJ2-7,TGTGCCAGCAGCGTCACACAGTCCTACTACGAGCAGTACTTC,CASSVTQSYYEQYF
TRBV20-1,few,NA,TRBJ2-7,TGCAGTGCTAGTGGGCGCAGGTTTTCCTACGAGCAGTACTTC,CSASGRRFSYEQYF
TRBV4-1,NA,NA,TRBJ2-7,TGCGCCAGCAGCCATTCCAGCGGTGGCTCAAACTTCTACGAGCAGTACTTC,CASSHSSGGSNFYEQYF
TRBV12-3/TRBV12-4,NA,NA,TRBJ1-2,TGTGCCACCTTGACAGGCTATGACTACACCTTC,CATLTGYDYTF
TRBV20-1,once,TRBD1,TRBJ1-5,TGCAGTGCTGGTCACAGGGGTAGTCAGCCCCAGCATTTT,CSAGHRGSQPQHF
TRBV6-2/TRBV6-3,once,TRBD1,TRBJ2-1,TGTGCCAGCAGATTAGGGGGCCCCACGCCTAGGTCCTACAATGAGCAGTTCTTC,CASRLGGPTPRSYNEQFF